This paragraph reports one T cell receptor (beta chain). Its antigen is unknown. The record has no base qualities; no much larger clone is one base away. From V the trimming removes 6 bases and from J it removes 0 bases, while the gene matches leave 5 bases of the junction unaccounted for. Spanning cysteine to phenylalanine, the CDR3 consists of 16 amino acids. Only the CDR3 part of the read is kept: 48 bases, read in frame from the first base. CDR1 and CDR2 are read off the germline V gene as KGHSH and LQKENI. The record originates from a study of Tregs in tolerant kidney transplant recipients (dated by TCRdb to the late 2010s). Looking at the study overall: TCRbeta sequencing was used in the study to identify donor-specific regulatory T cells before combined kidney and bone marrow transplantation, and the identified cells were then tracked after transplant. TCRbeta repertoire sequencing was used in 3 healthy controls to compare several methods for expanding Tregs specific for an allogeneic donor. General findings and caveats noted by the study authors: The most biologically relevant and donor-specific TCRbeta repertoire appeared to be identified by expanding Tregs with activated donor B cells. Biological reproducibility was not directly assessed, although technical replication error appeared to be minimal. Because the study included only a small number of patients, the results must be confirmed in larger populations and under other immunosuppression protocols.

Thawed PBMCs were FACS-sorted into unstimulated Tregs (CD4+CD25+CD127-), CD4+ non-Tregs (CD4+CD25-), CD4 cells and CD8 cells. Blood from healthy controls was obtained either as purchased buffy coats or from healthy volunteers. Healthy control blood was separated into PBMCs by Ficoll density gradient and cryopreserved, and patient PBMCs were collected both before and after transplant. For TCRbeta CDR3 sequencing, genomic DNA was extracted from sorted cells using the QIAGEN DNeasy Blood and Tissue Kit. High-throughput TCRbeta CDR3 sequencing, including PCR amplification with bias correction and internal controls, was performed commercially through immunoSEQ. Processing in the source paper ran as follows. Unique productive TCRbeta sequences were defined by CDR3 nucleotide sequence where primers matched, otherwise by CDR3 amino acid sequence with Vbeta and Jbeta genes. To correct for sorting error, sequences found in more than one sorted population at a frequency ratio of 2:1 or less were discarded, and the remaining shared sequences were assigned to the population with the higher frequency. A sequence was defined as donor-reactive if the sequence was expanded at least 5-fold in CFSE-low cells compared with unstimulated cells and had a frequency of at least 0.01% in CFSE-low cells. Jensen-Shannon divergence calculated on the top 100 TCRbeta sequences ranked by frequency was used to measure repertoire divergence. When a sample had multiple sequencing runs, each run was corrected for sorting error separately and the runs were then pooled. TCRdb re-hosts the immuneACCESS table, in-frame sequences only. Its copies lack some clones; in the studies checked, an unresolved V gene accounts for under half of them, and the cause for the rest is not known. V and J calls and clone size are those listed in that table; D and trimming were worked out from the DNA. The sample contains some 110,000 clones, roughly 92% of them found a single time. Clones ranked in the top ten supply approximately 0.54% of the sample.

This sequence uses TRBV18 and TRBJ2-1; 10 bases in the middle match TRBD2. The sequencing input was CD4+ T cells from blood. The clonotype was recovered from a human donor in good health. The DNA sequence is TGTGCCAGCTCTCCTAGCGGGGGTGTCTCCTACAATGAGCAGTTCTTC. This gives the protein CASSPSGGVSYNEQFF. The full variable domain, with segments outside the CDR3 supplied by the reference TRBV18 and TRBJ2-1 proteins, appears as NAGVMQNPRHLVRRRGQEARLRCSPMKGHSHVYWYRQLPEEGLKFMVYLQKENIIDESGMPKERFSAEFPKEGPSILRIQQVVRGDSAAYFCASSPSGGVSYNEQFFGPGTRLTVL.